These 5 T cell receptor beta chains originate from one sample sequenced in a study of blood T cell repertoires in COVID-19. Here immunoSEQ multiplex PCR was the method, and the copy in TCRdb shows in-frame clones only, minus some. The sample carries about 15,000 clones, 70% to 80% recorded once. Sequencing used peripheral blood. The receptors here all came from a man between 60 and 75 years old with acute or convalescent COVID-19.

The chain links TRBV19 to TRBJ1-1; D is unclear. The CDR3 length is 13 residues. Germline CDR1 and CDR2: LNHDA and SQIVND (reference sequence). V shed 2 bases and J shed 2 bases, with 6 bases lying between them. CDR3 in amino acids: CASSITANTEAFF. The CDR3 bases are TGTGCCAGTAGTATAACAGCAAACACTGAAGCTTTCTTT. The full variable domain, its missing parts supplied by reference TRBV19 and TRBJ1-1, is DGGITQSPKYLFRKEGQNVTLSCEQNLNHDAMYWYRQDPGQGLRLIYYSQIVNDFQKGDIAEGYSVSREKKESFPLTVTSAQKNPTAFYLCASSITANTEAFFGQGTRLTVV.

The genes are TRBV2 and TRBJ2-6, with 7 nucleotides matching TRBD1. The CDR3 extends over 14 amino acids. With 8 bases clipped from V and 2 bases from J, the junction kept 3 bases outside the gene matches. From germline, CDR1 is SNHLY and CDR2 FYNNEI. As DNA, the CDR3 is TGTGCCAGCGGAGACAGGGCTGGGGCCAACGTCCTGACTTTC. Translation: CASGDRAGANVLTF.

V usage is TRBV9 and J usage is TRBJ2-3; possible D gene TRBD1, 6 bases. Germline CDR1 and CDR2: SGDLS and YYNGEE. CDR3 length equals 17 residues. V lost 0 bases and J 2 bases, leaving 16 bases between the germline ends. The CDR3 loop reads CASSVGRRTGYTDTQYF. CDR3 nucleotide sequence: TGTGCCAGCAGCGTAGGCCGACGCACAGGGTACACAGATACGCAGTATTTT.

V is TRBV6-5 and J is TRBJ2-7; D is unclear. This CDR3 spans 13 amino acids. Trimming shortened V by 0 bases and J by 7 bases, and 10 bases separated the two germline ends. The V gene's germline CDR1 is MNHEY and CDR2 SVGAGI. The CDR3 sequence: CASSYSVAFEQYF. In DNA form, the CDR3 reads TGTGCCAGCAGTTACTCGGTTGCGTTTGAGCAGTACTTC.

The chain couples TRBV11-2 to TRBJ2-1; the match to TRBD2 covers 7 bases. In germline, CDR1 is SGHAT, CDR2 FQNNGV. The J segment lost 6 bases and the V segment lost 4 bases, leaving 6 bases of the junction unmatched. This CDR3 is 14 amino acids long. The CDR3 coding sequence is TGTGCCAGCAGCTCTAGCGGTAATCGCAATGAGCAGTTCTTC. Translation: CASSSSGNRNEQFF.